The clone carrying this T cell receptor beta chain occurred a few times. What it binds is unknown. This sample is drawn from a study of cytotoxic CD8 clonotypes in ibrutinib-treated CLL. Across the whole study: With a range of 6 to 36, the median treatment time before response samples were taken was more than nine months. Study outcomes and limitations: Whereas clonality rose at ibrutinib response, it declined toward baseline at progression.

The germline V gene encodes CDR1 SGHDN and CDR2 FVKESK. This CDR3 has 11 amino acids. The V gene lost 4 bases and the J gene lost 8 bases, with 6 bases spanning the gap. Data came from immunoSEQ multiplex PCR; TCRdb stores just in-frame clones and leaves some out. In the table there are fewer than 400,000 clones, 67% of which are singletons. The specimen was PBMCs, collected after 36 months of ibrutinib treatment. The V and J genes are TRBV14 and TRBJ2-1; no definite D call. This receptor was obtained from a human donor with chronic lymphocytic leukemia. The CDR3 nucleotides are TGTGCCAGCAGCCTCAGGTATGAGCAGTTCTTC. This translates into CASSLRYEQFF.